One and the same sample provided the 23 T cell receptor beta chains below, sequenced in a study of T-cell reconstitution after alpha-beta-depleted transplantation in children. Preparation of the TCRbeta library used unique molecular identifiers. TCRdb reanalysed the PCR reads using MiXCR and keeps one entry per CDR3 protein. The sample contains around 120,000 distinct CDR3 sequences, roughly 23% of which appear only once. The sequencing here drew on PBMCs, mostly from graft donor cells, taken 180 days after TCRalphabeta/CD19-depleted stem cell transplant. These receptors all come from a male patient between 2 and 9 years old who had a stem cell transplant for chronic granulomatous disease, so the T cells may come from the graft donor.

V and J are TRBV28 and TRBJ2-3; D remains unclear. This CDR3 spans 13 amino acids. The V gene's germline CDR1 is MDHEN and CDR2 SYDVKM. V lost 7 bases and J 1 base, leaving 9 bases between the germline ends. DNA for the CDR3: TGTGCCAGCATAAAGGGCGGCACAGATACGCAGTATTTT. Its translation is CASIKGGTDTQYF.

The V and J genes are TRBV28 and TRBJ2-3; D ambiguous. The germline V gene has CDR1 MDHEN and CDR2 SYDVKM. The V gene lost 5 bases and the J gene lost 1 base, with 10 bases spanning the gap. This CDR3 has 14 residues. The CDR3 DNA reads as TGTGCCAGCAGTCCTGCCGGGCGCACAGATACGCAGTATTTT. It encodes CASSPAGRTDTQYF.

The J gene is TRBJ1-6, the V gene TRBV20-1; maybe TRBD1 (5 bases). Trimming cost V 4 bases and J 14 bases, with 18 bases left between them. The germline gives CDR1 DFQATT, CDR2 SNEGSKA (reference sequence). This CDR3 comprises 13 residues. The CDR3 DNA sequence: TGCAGTGCTATGAGTGGTGGGGCGACTTCCCTCCACTTT. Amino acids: CSAMSGGATSLHF.

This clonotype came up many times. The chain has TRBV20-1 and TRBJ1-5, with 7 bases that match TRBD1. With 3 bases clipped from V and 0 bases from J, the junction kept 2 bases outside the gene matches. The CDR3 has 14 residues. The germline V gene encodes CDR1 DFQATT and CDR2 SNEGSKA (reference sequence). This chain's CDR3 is CSASQGVSNQPQHF. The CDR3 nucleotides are TGCAGTGCTAGCCAGGGGGTTAGCAATCAGCCCCAGCATTTT.

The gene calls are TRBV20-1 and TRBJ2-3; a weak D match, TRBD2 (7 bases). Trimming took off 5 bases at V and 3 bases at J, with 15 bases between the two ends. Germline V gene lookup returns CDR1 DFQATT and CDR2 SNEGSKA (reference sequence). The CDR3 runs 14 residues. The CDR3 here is CSADPRGGTDTQYF. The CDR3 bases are TGCAGTGCTGACCCTAGGGGGGGAACAGATACGCAGTATTTT.

Here the CDR3 reads CASSFSQTAEQFF. CDR3 in DNA: TGTGCCAGCAGTTTTTCGCAGACAGCTGAGCAGTTCTTC. V usage is TRBV12-3 or TRBV12-4 and J usage is TRBJ2-1, with a possible D match to TRBD1 (5 bases). This CDR3 is built from 13 residues. The V gene lost 3 bases and the J gene lost 9 bases, with 12 bases spanning the gap.

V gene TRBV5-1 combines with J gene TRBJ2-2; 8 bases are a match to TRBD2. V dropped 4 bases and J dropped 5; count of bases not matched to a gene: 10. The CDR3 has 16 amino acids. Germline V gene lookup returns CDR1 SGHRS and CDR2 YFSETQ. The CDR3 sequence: CASSAEGLVGTGELFF. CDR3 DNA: TGCGCCAGCAGCGCAGAGGGACTAGTGGGGACCGGGGAGCTGTTTTTT. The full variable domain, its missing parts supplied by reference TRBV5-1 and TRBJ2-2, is KAGVTQTPRYLIKTRGQQVTLSCSPISGHRSVSWYQQTPGQGLQFLFEYFSETQRNKGNFPGRFSGRQFSNSRSEMNVSTLELGDSALYLCASSAEGLVGTGELFFGEGSRLTVL.

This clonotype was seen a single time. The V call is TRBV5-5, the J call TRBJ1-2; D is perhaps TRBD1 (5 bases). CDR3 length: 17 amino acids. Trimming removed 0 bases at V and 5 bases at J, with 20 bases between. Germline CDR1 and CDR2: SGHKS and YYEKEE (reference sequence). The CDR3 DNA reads TGTGCCAGCAGCTTGGCCGGGACGGAGGGCGGCCTTTATGGCTACACCTTC. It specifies CASSLAGTEGGLYGYTF.

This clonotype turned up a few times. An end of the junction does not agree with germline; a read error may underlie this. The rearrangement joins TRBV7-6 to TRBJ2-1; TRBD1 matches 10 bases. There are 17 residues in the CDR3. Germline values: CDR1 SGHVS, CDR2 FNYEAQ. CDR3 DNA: TGTGCCAGCAGCCTAGCCCCGGGACAGGGGAAATACAATGAGCAGTTCTTC. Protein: CASSLAPGQGKYNEQFF.

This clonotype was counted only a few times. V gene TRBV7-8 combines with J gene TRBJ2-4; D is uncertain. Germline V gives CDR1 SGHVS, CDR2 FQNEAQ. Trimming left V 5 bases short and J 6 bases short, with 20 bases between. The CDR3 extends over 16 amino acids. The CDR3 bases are TGTGCCAGCAGCACCTTAACGGGCAGGCTTTTAAACATTCAGTACTTC. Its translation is CASSTLTGRLLNIQYF. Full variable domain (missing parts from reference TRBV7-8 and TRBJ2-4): GAGVSQSPRYKVAKRGQDVALRCDPISGHVSLFWYQQALGQGPEFLTYFQNEAQLDKSGLPSDRFFAERPEGSVSTLKIQRTQQEDSAVYLCASSTLTGRLLNIQYFGAGTRLSVL.

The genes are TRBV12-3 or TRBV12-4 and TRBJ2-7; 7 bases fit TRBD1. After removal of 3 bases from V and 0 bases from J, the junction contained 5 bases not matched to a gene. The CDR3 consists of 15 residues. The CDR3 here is CASSLRQGGSYEQYF. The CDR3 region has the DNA TGTGCCAGCAGTTTGAGACAGGGCGGCTCCTACGAGCAGTACTTC.

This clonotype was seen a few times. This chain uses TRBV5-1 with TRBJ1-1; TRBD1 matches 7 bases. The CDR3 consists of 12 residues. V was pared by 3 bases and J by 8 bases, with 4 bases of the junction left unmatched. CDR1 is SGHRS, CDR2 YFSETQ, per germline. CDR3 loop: CASSWGTAEAFF. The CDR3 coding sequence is TGCGCCAGCAGCTGGGGGACAGCCGAAGCTTTCTTT.

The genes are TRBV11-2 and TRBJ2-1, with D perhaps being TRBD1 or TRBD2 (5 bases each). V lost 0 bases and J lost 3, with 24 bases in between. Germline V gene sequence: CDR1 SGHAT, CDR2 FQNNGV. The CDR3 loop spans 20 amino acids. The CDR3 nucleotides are TGTGCCAGCAGCTTAGATCCAGGGATCGGCTATGGGGAGCGCTACAATGAGCAGTTCTTC. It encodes CASSLDPGIGYGERYNEQFF.

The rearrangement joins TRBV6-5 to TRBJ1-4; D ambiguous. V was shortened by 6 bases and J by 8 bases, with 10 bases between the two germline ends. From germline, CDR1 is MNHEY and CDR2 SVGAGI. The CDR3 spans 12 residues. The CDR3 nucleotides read TGTGCCAGCAGAGGGCCTGGGGAAAAACTGTTTTTT. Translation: CASRGPGEKLFF.

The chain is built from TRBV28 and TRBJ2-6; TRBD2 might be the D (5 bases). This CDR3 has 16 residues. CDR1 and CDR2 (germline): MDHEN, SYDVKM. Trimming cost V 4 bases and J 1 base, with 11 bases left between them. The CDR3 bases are TGTGCCAGCAGTTCCCCGGGAAGATCTGGGGCCAACGTCCTGACTTTC. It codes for CASSSPGRSGANVLTF.

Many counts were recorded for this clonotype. CDR3 DNA: TGTGCCAGCAGCTTAGTAGCGGGAGATACAAATGAGCAGTTCTTC. This gives the protein CASSLVAGDTNEQFF. The rearrangement joins TRBV7-9 to TRBJ2-1, with 9 bases matching TRBD2. This CDR3 is 15 amino acids long. The V segment lost 1 base and the J segment 7 bases; nucleotides outside the gene matches: 5. CDR1 and CDR2 (germline): SEHNR, FQNEAQ (reference sequence).

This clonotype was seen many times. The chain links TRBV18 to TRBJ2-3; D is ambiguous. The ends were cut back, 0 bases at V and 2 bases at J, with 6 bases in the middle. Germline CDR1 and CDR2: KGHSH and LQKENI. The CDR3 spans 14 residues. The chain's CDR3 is CASSPPGNTDTQYF. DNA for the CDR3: TGTGCCAGCTCACCACCGGGGAACACAGATACGCAGTATTTT.

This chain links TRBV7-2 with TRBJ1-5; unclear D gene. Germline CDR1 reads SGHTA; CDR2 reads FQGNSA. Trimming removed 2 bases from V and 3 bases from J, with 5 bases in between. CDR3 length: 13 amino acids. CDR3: CASSLLVNQPQHF. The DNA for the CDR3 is TGTGCCAGCAGCTTACTTGTCAATCAGCCCCAGCATTTT.

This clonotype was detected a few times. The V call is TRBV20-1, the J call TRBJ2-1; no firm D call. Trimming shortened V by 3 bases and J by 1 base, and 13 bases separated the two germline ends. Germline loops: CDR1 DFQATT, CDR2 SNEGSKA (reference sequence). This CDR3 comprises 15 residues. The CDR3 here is CSASDTEGSYNEQFF. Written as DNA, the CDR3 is TGCAGTGCTAGCGACACTGAAGGGTCCTACAATGAGCAGTTCTTC.

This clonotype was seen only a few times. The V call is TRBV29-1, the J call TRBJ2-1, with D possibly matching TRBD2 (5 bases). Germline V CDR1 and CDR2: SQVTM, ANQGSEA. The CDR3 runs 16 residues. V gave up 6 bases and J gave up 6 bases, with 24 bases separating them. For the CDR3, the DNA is TGCAGCGTCAAGGGAGAGTGGGGTAAATCAGGCAATGAGCAGTTCTTC. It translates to CSVKGEWGKSGNEQFF.

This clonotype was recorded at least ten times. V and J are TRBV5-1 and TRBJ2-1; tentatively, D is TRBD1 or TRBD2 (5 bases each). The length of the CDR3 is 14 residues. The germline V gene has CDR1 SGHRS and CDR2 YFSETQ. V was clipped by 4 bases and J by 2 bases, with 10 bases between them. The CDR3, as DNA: TGCGCCAGCAGCACCCGGGACGCCTACAATGAGCAGTTCTTC. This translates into CASSTRDAYNEQFF. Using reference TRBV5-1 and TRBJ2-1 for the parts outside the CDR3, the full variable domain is KAGVTQTPRYLIKTRGQQVTLSCSPISGHRSVSWYQQTPGQGLQFLFEYFSETQRNKGNFPGRFSGRQFSNSRSEMNVSTLELGDSALYLCASSTRDAYNEQFFGPGTRLTVL.

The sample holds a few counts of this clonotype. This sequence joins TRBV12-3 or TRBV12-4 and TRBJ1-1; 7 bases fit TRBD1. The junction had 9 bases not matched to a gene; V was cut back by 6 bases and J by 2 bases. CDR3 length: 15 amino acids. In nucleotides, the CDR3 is TGTGCCAGCAGCCCTCAGGGGGGACTAAACACTGAAGCTTTCTTT. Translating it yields CASSPQGGLNTEAFF.

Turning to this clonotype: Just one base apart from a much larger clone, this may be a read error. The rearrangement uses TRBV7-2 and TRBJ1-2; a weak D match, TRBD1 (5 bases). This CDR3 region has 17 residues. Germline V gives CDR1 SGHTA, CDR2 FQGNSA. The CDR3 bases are TGTGCCAGCAGCTACCGGGACCCAAAACATCGATACTATGGCGACACCTTC. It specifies CASSYRDPKHRYYGDTF.